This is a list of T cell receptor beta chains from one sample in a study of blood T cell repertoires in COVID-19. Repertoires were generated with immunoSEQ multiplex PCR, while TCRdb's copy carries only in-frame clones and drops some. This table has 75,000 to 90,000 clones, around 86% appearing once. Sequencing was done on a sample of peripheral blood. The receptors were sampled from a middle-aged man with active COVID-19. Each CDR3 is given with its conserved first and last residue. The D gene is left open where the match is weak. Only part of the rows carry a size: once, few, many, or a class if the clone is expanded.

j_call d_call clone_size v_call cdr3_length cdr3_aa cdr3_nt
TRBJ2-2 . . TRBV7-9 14 CASSLVAQAGELFF TGTGCCAGCAGCTTAGTGGCACAGGCCGGGGAGCTGTTTTTT
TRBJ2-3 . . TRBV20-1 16 CSASDLPFKTSNTQYF TGCAGTGCTAGTGACTTGCCCTTCAAGACTTCGAATACGCAGTATTTT
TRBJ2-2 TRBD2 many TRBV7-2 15 CASSLGLAGAGELFF TGTGCCAGCAGCTTAGGACTAGCGGGAGCCGGGGAGCTGTTTTTT
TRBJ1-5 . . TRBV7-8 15 CASSFEGDMNQPQHF TGTGCCAGCAGCTTTGAAGGGGACATGAATCAGCCCCAGCATTTT
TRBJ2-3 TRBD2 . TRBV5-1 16 CASSPDSGSGTDTQYF TGCGCCAGCAGCCCAGATAGCGGGAGTGGCACAGATACGCAGTATTTT
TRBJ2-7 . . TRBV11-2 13 CASSPLESGEQYF TGTGCCAGCAGCCCCTTAGAGTCTGGCGAGCAGTACTTC
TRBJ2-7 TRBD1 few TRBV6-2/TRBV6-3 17 CASSYGVPGTGGYEQYF TGTGCCAGCAGTTACGGCGTACCCGGGACAGGAGGCTACGAGCAGTACTTC
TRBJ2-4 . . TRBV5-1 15 CASSLGTPNKNIQYF TGCGCCAGCAGCCTCGGGACACCGAATAAGAACATTCAGTACTTC
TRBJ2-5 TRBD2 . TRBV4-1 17 CASSQGPLAGLKETQYF TGCGCCAGCAGCCAAGGGCCCCTAGCGGGGCTCAAAGAGACCCAGTACTTC
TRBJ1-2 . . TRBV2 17 CASSGVGLATTNYGYTF TGTGCCAGCAGTGGCGTGGGTTTGGCGACTACTAACTATGGCTACACCTTC
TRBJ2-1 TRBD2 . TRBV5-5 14 CASSFLAGPTEQFF TGTGCCAGCAGCTTCCTAGCGGGCCCGACGGAGCAGTTCTTC
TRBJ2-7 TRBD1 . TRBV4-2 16 CASSQEAGGVAYEQYF TGTGCCAGCAGCCAAGAGGCAGGGGGCGTAGCCTACGAGCAGTACTTC
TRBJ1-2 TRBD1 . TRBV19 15 CASSTTGGLPYGYTF TGTGCCAGTAGTACAACAGGGGGCCTTCCGTATGGCTACACCTTC
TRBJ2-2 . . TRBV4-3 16 CASSPWMGAATGELFF TGCGCCAGCAGCCCCTGGATGGGGGCTGCCACCGGGGAGCTGTTTTTT
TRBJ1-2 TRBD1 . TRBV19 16 CASSVYGQGHNYGYTF TGTGCCAGTAGTGTATACGGACAGGGCCATAACTATGGCTACACCTTC
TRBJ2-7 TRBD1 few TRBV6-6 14 CASSPQGPTYEQYF TGTGCCAGCAGCCCACAGGGGCCAACCTACGAGCAGTACTTC
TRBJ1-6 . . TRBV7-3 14 CASSLAQPNSPLHF TGTGCCAGCAGCTTAGCACAGCCCAATTCACCCCTCCACTTT
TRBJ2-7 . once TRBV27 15 CASKRAGPGYYEQYF TGTGCCAGCAAGAGGGCGGGCCCGGGGTACTACGAGCAGTACTTC
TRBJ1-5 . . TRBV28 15 CASSLSGLGDQPQHF TGTGCCAGCAGTTTATCAGGGTTGGGCGATCAGCCCCAGCATTTT
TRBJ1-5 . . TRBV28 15 CASSLQGLYNQPQHF TGTGCCAGCAGCTTACAGGGTCTCTATAATCAGCCCCAGCATTTT
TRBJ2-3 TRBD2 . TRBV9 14 CASSVGGAGATQYF TGTGCCAGCAGCGTAGGGGGCGCGGGAGCTACGCAGTATTTT
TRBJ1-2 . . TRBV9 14 CASSVAEDSHGYTF TGTGCCAGCAGCGTAGCGGAAGACAGCCATGGCTACACCTTC
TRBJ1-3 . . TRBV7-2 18 CASSPQPVRGSSGNTIYF TGTGCCAGCAGCCCACAGCCGGTCAGGGGAAGCTCTGGAAACACCATATATTTT
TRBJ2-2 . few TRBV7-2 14 CASSREYSGGELFF TGTGCCAGCAGCCGCGAGTATTCTGGCGGGGAGCTGTTTTTT
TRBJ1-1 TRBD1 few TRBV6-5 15 CASSSGQEINTEAFF TGTGCCAGCAGTTCGGGACAGGAGATAAACACTGAAGCTTTCTTT
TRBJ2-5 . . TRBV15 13 CATSSLKGGAQYF TGTGCCACCAGCAGTCTGAAAGGGGGGGCCCAGTACTTC
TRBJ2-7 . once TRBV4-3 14 CASSQDLGRNEQYF TGCGCCAGCAGCCAAGATCTGGGGCGCAACGAGCAGTACTTC
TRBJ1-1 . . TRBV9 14 CASSRQEMSTEAFF TGTGCCAGCAGCCGACAGGAGATGAGCACTGAAGCTTTCTTT
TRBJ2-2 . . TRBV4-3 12 CASGHVAGELFF TGCGCCAGCGGCCACGTTGCCGGGGAGCTGTTTTTT
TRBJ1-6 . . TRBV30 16 CAWSVRLGGQRSPLHF TGTGCCTGGAGTGTACGGTTAGGGGGTCAGCGTTCACCCCTCCACTTT
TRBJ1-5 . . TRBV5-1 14 CASSLTGVNQPQHF TGCGCCAGCAGCTTGACCGGAGTCAATCAGCCCCAGCATTTT
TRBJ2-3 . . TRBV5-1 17 CASSLGQTSASTDTQYF TGCGCCAGCAGCTTGGGGCAGACAAGTGCTAGCACAGATACGCAGTATTTT
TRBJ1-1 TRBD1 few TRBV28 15 CASSLLRGRGTEAFF TGTGCCAGCAGTTTACTCAGGGGGCGAGGCACTGAAGCTTTCTTT
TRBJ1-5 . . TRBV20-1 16 CSASRGGPARDQPQHF TGCAGTGCTAGTAGGGGGGGCCCAGCTCGGGATCAGCCCCAGCATTTT
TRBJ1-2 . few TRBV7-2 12 CASSPGYYGYTF TGTGCCAGCAGCCCGGGATACTATGGCTACACCTTC
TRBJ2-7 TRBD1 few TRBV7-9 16 CASSPRQGPSGYEQYF TGTGCCAGCAGCCCCCGACAGGGCCCCTCGGGCTACGAGCAGTACTTC
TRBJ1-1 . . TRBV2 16 CASSGGTGTGNTEAFF TGTGCCAGCAGTGGGGGAACGGGAACCGGGAACACTGAAGCTTTCTTT
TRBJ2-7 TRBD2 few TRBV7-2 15 CASSLAAGGGYEQYF TGTGCCAGCAGCTTAGCGGCGGGGGGAGGCTACGAGCAGTACTTC
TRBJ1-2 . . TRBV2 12 CASNTGSSGYTF TGTGCCAGCAACACAGGGTCGAGTGGCTACACCTTC
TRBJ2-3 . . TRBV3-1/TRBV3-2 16 CASSQGQGPFTDTQYF TGTGCCAGCAGCCAAGGGCAGGGGCCGTTCACAGATACGCAGTATTTT
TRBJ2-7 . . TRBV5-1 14 CASSFIERSGEQYF TGCGCCAGCAGCTTTATTGAACGGTCGGGCGAGCAGTACTTC
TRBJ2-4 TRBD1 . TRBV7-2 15 CASSPQTGAKNIQYF TGTGCCAGCAGCCCCCAGACAGGGGCCAAAAACATTCAGTACTTC